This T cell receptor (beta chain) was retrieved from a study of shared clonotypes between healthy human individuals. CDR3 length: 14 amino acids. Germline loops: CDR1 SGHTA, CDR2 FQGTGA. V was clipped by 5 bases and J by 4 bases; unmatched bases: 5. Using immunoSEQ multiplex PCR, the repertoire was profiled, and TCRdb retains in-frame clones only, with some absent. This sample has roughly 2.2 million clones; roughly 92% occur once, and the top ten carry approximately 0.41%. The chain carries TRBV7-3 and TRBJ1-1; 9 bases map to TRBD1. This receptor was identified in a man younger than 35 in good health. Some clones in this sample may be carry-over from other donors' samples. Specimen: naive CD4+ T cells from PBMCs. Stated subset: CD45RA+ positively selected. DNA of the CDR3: TGTGCCAGCAGCCTAGGGACAGGGCTCACTGAAGCTTTCTTT. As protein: CASSLGTGLTEAFF.